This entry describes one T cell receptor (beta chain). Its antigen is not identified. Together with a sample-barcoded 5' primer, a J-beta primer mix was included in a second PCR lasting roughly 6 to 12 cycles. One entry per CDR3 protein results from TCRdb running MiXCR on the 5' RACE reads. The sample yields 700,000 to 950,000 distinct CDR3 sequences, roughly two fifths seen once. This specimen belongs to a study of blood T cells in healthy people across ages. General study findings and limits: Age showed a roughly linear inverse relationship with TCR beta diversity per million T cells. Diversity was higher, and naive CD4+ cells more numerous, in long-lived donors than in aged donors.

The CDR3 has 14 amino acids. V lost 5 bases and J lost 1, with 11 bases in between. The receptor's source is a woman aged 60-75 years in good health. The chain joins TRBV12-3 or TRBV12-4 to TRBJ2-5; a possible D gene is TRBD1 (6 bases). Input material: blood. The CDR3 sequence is CASSPGHRQETQYF. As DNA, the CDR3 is TGTGCCAGCAGTCCGGGACACCGCCAAGAGACCCAGTACTTC.